These T cell receptor beta chains were read from a single sample in a study of shared clonotypes between healthy human individuals. The protocol was immunoSEQ multiplex PCR, while the TCRdb copy is restricted to in-frame clones and leaves out a portion. The sample lists over 2,000,000 clones; roughly 95% were seen once. Specimen: naive CD8+ T cells from PBMCs. The receptors were gathered from a man between 18 and 29 years old in good health. Some clones in this sample may be carry-over from other donors' samples. CDR3s include the opening cysteine and the closing phenylalanine or tryptophan. Each record gives: D gene, V gene, clone size, J gene, CDR3 protein, CDR3 DNA. A D gene is named only where the DNA matches it firmly. Clone size, where shown, is once, few, many, or a class for clones that have expanded.

D: -; V: TRBV9; size: -; J: TRBJ2-7; CDR3: CASSISSDGYYEQYF; DNA: TGTGCCAGCAGCATTTCTAGCGACGGGTACTACGAGCAGTACTTC
D: TRBD1; V: TRBV29-1; size: -; J: TRBJ2-7; CDR3: CSVEETGTTYEQYF; DNA: TGCAGCGTTGAGGAGACAGGGACCACCTACGAGCAGTACTTC
D: -; V: TRBV27; size: once; J: TRBJ1-1; CDR3: CASSPATGKRYTEAFF; DNA: TGTGCCAGCAGTCCGGCTACAGGGAAGAGGTACACTGAAGCTTTCTTT
D: -; V: TRBV28; size: few; J: TRBJ1-2; CDR3: CASSFTNRAGYGYTF; DNA: TGTGCCAGCAGTTTTACCAACCGTGCAGGCTATGGCTACACCTTC
D: TRBD2; V: TRBV5-4; size: -; J: TRBJ2-7; CDR3: CASREGLAGGYEQYF; DNA: TGTGCCAGCAGAGAGGGACTAGCGGGGGGCTACGAGCAGTACTTC
D: -; V: TRBV7-6; size: -; J: TRBJ1-2; CDR3: CASSLGAVRERDYTF; DNA: TGTGCCAGCAGCTTAGGGGCTGTGAGGGAGAGGGACTACACCTTC
D: TRBD1; V: TRBV7-9; size: -; J: TRBJ2-1; CDR3: CASFHHRDRGANEQFF; DNA: TGTGCCAGCTTCCATCACAGGGACAGGGGGGCCAATGAGCAGTTCTTC
D: -; V: TRBV9; size: -; J: TRBJ2-1; CDR3: CASSVGRGGGNEQFF; DNA: TGTGCCAGCAGCGTAGGACGGGGAGGAGGCAATGAGCAGTTCTTC
D: -; V: TRBV19; size: -; J: TRBJ2-1; CDR3: CASSPRAFYNEQFF; DNA: TGTGCCAGTAGTCCTAGGGCATTCTACAATGAGCAGTTCTTC
D: -; V: TRBV7-6; size: -; J: TRBJ1-1; CDR3: CASSLEGLLGTEAFF; DNA: TGTGCCAGCAGCTTAGAGGGCCTGCTGGGCACTGAAGCTTTCTTT
D: TRBD2; V: TRBV7-9; size: -; J: TRBJ2-2; CDR3: CASSPTSGRSGTGELFF; DNA: TGTGCCAGCAGCCCGACTAGCGGGAGATCGGGCACCGGGGAGCTGTTTTTT
D: -; V: TRBV29-1; size: -; J: TRBJ2-7; CDR3: CSVEGGTPYEQYF; DNA: TGCAGCGTTGAAGGTGGGACACCGTACGAGCAGTACTTC
D: -; V: TRBV7-9; size: -; J: TRBJ2-7; CDR3: CASSLALPGEQYF; DNA: TGTGCCAGCAGCTTAGCTCTTCCCGGCGAGCAGTACTTC
D: -; V: TRBV27; size: -; J: TRBJ2-1; CDR3: CASSLSTGTPYNEQFF; DNA: TGTGCCAGCAGTTTATCGACCGGGACTCCCTACAATGAGCAGTTCTTC
D: -; V: TRBV7-9; size: -; J: TRBJ1-1; CDR3: CASLDGNTEAFF; DNA: TGTGCCAGCTTGGACGGGAACACTGAAGCTTTCTTT
D: -; V: TRBV10-1; size: once; J: TRBJ2-1; CDR3: CASSDPSSLTYNEQFF; DNA: TGCGCCAGCAGTGACCCAAGTAGCCTCACCTACAATGAGCAGTTCTTC
D: -; V: TRBV28; size: -; J: TRBJ2-1; CDR3: CASSFSNEQFF; DNA: TGTGCCAGCAGTTTTTCAAATGAGCAGTTCTTC
D: -; V: TRBV7-9; size: once; J: TRBJ2-6; CDR3: CASSLAGRSLSSGANVLTF; DNA: TGTGCCAGCAGCTTAGCGGGCAGGTCCCTCAGCTCTGGGGCCAACGTCCTGACTTTC
D: -; V: TRBV5-6; size: -; J: TRBJ2-3; CDR3: CASSLAGSWTDTQYF; DNA: TGTGCCAGCAGCTTGGCGGGGAGCTGGACAGATACGCAGTATTTT
D: TRBD1; V: TRBV28; size: once; J: TRBJ2-5; CDR3: CASSTVIEDRGPETQYF; DNA: TGTGCCAGCAGCACCGTTATAGAGGACAGGGGGCCAGAGACCCAGTACTTC
D: -; V: TRBV28; size: -; J: TRBJ2-5; CDR3: CASSGGGETQYF; DNA: TGTGCCAGCAGTGGAGGGGGAGAGACCCAGTACTTC
D: -; V: TRBV18; size: -; J: TRBJ1-5; CDR3: CASSERLDQPQHF; DNA: TGTGCCAGCTCCGAAAGGCTCGATCAGCCCCAGCATTTT
D: TRBD2; V: TRBV10-3; size: -; J: TRBJ2-1; CDR3: CAISDFGSSGYNEQFF; DNA: TGTGCCATCAGTGATTTTGGTTCTAGCGGATACAATGAGCAGTTCTTC
D: -; V: TRBV7-8; size: -; J: TRBJ2-7; CDR3: CASSPVLEYRSEQYF; DNA: TGTGCCAGCAGCCCTGTCCTAGAGTACCGATCCGAGCAGTACTTC
D: -; V: TRBV18; size: -; J: TRBJ2-7; CDR3: CASSPYPDRLLYEQYF; DNA: TGTGCCAGCTCACCCTACCCTGACAGGCTTCTCTACGAGCAGTACTTC
D: -; V: TRBV5-6; size: -; J: TRBJ1-1; CDR3: CASSPFAGLTEAFF; DNA: TGTGCCAGCAGCCCATTCGCAGGGTTGACTGAAGCTTTCTTT
D: -; V: TRBV19; size: -; J: TRBJ1-5; CDR3: CASSIRDLNQPQHF; DNA: TGTGCCAGTAGTATCAGGGACCTCAATCAGCCCCAGCATTTT
D: -; V: TRBV27; size: -; J: TRBJ2-5; CDR3: CASSLGPGTPIQETQYF; DNA: TGTGCCAGCAGTTTAGGCCCCGGGACACCCATACAAGAGACCCAGTACTTC
D: TRBD1; V: TRBV29-1; size: -; J: TRBJ2-7; CDR3: CSVSGTGLYEQYF; DNA: TGCAGCGTTTCCGGGACAGGGCTGTACGAGCAGTACTTC